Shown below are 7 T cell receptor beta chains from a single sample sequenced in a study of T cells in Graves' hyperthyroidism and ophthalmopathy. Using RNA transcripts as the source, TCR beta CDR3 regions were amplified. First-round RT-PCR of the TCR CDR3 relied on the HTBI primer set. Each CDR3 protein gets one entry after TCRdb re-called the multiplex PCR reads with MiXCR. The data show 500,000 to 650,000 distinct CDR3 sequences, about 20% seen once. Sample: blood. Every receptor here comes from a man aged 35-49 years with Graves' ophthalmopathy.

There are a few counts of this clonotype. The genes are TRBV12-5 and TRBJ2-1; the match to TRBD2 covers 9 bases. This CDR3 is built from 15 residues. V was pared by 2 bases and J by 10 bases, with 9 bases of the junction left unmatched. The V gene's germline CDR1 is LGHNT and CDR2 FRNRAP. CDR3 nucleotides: TGTGCTAGTGGTTTGAGTGTAGCGGGAGACGGGGAGCAGTTCTTC. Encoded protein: CASGLSVAGDGEQFF.

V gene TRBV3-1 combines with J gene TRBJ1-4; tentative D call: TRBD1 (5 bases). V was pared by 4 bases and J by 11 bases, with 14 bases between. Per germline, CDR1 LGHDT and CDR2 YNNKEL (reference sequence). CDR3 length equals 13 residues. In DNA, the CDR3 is TGTGCCAGCAGCCCCAGAGAAGGGGTGAAACTGTTTTTT. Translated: CASSPREGVKLFF.

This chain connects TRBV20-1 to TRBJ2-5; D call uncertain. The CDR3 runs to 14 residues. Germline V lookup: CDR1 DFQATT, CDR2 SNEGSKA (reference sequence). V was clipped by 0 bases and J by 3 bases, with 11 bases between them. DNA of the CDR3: TGCAGTGCTAGAGATTTGGTCCGAGAAGAGACCCAGTACTTC. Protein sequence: CSARDLVREETQYF.

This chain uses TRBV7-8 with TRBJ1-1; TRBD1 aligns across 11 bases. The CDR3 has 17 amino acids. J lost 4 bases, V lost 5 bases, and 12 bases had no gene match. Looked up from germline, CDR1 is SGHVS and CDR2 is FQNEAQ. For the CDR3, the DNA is TGTGCCAGCAGCCGGACAGGGGGCGCCTCTGGGGGCACTGAAGCTTTCTTT. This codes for CASSRTGGASGGTEAFF.

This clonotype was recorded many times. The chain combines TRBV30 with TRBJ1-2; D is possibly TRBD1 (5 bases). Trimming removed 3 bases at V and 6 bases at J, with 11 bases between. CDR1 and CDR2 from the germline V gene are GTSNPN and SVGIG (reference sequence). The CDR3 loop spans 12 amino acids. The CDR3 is CAWRQVLHGYTF. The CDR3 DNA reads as TGTGCCTGGAGACAGGTGCTCCATGGCTACACCTTC.

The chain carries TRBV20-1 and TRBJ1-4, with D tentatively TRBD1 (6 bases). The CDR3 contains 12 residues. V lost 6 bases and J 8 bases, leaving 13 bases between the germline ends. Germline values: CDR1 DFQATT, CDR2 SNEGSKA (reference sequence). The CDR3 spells CSAKTGGEKLFF. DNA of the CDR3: TGCAGTGCCAAGACAGGCGGGGAAAAACTGTTTTTT.

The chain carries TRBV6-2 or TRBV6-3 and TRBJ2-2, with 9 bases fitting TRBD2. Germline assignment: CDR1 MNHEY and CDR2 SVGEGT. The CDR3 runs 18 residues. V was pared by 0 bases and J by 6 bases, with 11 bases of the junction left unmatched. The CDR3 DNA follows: TGTGCCAGCAGTTACTCGCGGCTAGCGGGATTCCTGGCCGGGGAGCTGTTTTTT. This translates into CASSYSRLAGFLAGELFF.